A selection of T cell receptor beta chains follows, all from one sample in a study of blood T cell repertoires in COVID-19. Libraries were prepared by immunoSEQ multiplex PCR; TCRdb keeps only in-frame clonotypes and omits some of them. The sample records hundreds of thousands of clones, around 87% being singletons. Sample: peripheral blood. These receptors were collected from a woman between 40 and 50 years old who had recovered from COVID-19. Each CDR3 is given without its conserved first and last residue.

v_call	j_call	cdr3_aa
TRBV13	TRBJ1-6	ASSWGRVGSYNSPLH
TRBV27	TRBJ1-4	ASTPNGRAGGKLF
TRBV29-1	TRBJ2-2	SVWTGGLVGELF
TRBV5-6	TRBJ1-2	ASSFAALNYGYT
TRBV12-3/TRBV12-4	TRBJ1-2	ASSLRGGSGYT
TRBV30	TRBJ2-7	AWSVGLAYEQY
TRBV4-1	TRBJ1-4	ASSQTGGVEKLF
TRBV28	TRBJ2-7	ASTRDRGDSYEQY
TRBV7-3	TRBJ2-2	ASSSGPAGGFTGELF
TRBV12-3/TRBV12-4	TRBJ2-2	ASSPVYTGELF
TRBV19	TRBJ2-3	ASMSGGSDTQY
TRBV29-1	TRBJ1-1	SPSRTGTEAF
TRBV4-3	TRBJ2-5	ASSQVASPYETQY
TRBV6-6	TRBJ1-1	ASSYSYSTEAF
TRBV2	TRBJ2-3	ASSGLEVADTQY
TRBV5-4	TRBJ2-1	ASSLTRASGGEQF
TRBV5-6	TRBJ1-6	ASSYRTATYNSPLH
TRBV5-1	TRBJ2-6	ASSPVGLSGANVLT
TRBV5-8	TRBJ2-5	ASSSGQRGVSRETQY
TRBV7-9	TRBJ2-4	ASSRSSGGLVAKNIQY